This passage covers 8 T cell receptor beta chains from one sample sequenced in a study of T cells in Graves' hyperthyroidism and ophthalmopathy. Amplification of TCR beta CDR3 regions used RNA as the template. An initial round of RT-PCR targeting the TCR CDR3 relied on the HTBI primer set. Each CDR3 protein is one row after TCRdb ran MiXCR on the multiplex PCR reads. The sample yields about 570,000 distinct CDR3 sequences, about half seen once. The sample taken for sequencing was peripheral blood or thyroid tissue (not recorded which). Receptor source: an adult woman with Graves' disease, either hyperthyroidism or ophthalmopathy (not recorded which).

This clonotype was counted many times. The gene calls are TRBV19 and TRBJ1-2; D is unclear. The CDR3 consists of 12 residues. CDR1 and CDR2 from the germline V gene are LNHDA and SQIVND (reference sequence). The V gene lost 5 bases and the J gene lost 7 bases, with 11 bases spanning the gap. The CDR3 DNA is TGTGCCAGTAGTCCCGGTTGGCCTGGCTACACCTTC. Its translation: CASSPGWPGYTF. Together with reference TRBV19 and TRBJ1-2, the CDR3 gives the full variable domain: DGGITQSPKYLFRKEGQNVTLSCEQNLNHDAMYWYRQDPGQGLRLIYYSQIVNDFQKGDIAEGYSVSREKKESFPLTVTSAQKNPTAFYLCASSPGWPGYTFGSGTRLTVV.

The V and J genes are TRBV11-2 and TRBJ2-5, with 9 bases identical to TRBD1. Germline CDR1 is SGHAT and CDR2 is FQNNGV. The CDR3 loop spans 16 amino acids. J was trimmed by 2 bases and V by 4 bases; bases with no gene match: 8. CDR3 DNA sequence: TGTGCCAGCAGCTCGCGGGGACAGGGCCTTCAAGAGACCCAGTACTTC. This translates into CASSSRGQGLQETQYF.

As to this clonotype: A much larger clonotype is one base distant, so this may be a read error. The rearrangement uses TRBV30 and TRBJ2-5; TRBD2 is a possible D gene (5 bases). Trimming pared 6 bases from V and 2 bases from J, leaving 10 bases between. Germline V gene lookup returns CDR1 GTSNPN and CDR2 SVGIG (reference sequence). This CDR3 spans 12 amino acids. The CDR3 DNA follows: TGTGCCTGTACTACGGGACAAGAGACCCAGTACTTC. Protein sequence: CACTTGQETQYF.

Remarks on this clonotype: One end of the junction is discordant with germline, which a read error may explain. V is TRBV12-3 or TRBV12-4 and J is TRBJ2-7; no clear D. This CDR3 contains 13 residues. CDR3 region: CASSQPSTYERYF. The CDR3 DNA follows: TGCGCCAGCAGCCAACCGTCGACGTACGAGCGGTACTTC.

The J gene is TRBJ2-5, the V gene TRBV20-1, with TRBD1 matching 10 bases. With 6 bases clipped from V and 4 bases from J, the junction kept 11 bases outside the gene matches. Germline V CDR1 and CDR2: DFQATT, SNEGSKA (reference sequence). The CDR3 has 15 amino acids. CDR3 coding DNA: TGCAGTGCCAATAGACAGGGGGCGTGGGGAGAGACCCAGTACTTC. Translation: CSANRQGAWGETQYF.

As DNA, the CDR3 is TGTGCCACCAGTGATCCGGGGGAGACCCAGTACTTC. Amino acids: CATSDPGETQYF. This sequence joins TRBV24-1 and TRBJ2-5, with TRBD2 as a possible D gene (5 bases). Germline V gene data show CDR1 as KGHDR and CDR2 as SFDVKD. This CDR3 contains 12 residues. Trimming stripped 3 bases from V and 5 bases from J, with 6 bases between.

The J gene is TRBJ2-5, the V gene TRBV29-1; 10 nucleotides line up with TRBD1. J lost 2 bases, V lost 3 bases, and 3 bases had no gene match. Germline values: CDR1 SQVTM, CDR2 ANQGSEA. The CDR3 contains 14 residues. The CDR3 DNA follows: TGCAGCGTTGAGGGGACAGGGGTTCAAGAGACCCAGTACTTC. Its protein product is CSVEGTGVQETQYF.

This clonotype came up many times. The V and J genes are TRBV11-2 and TRBJ1-6, with D tentatively TRBD1 (5 bases). With 1 base removed from V and 0 bases from J, the gap between germline ends came to 10 bases. Looked up from germline, CDR1 is SGHAT and CDR2 is FQNNGV. CDR3 length: 17 amino acids. In DNA form, the CDR3 reads TGTGCCAGCAGCTTAGGGCGGGGGAGCTCCTATAATTCACCCCTCCACTTT. The encoded protein is CASSLGRGSSYNSPLHF.